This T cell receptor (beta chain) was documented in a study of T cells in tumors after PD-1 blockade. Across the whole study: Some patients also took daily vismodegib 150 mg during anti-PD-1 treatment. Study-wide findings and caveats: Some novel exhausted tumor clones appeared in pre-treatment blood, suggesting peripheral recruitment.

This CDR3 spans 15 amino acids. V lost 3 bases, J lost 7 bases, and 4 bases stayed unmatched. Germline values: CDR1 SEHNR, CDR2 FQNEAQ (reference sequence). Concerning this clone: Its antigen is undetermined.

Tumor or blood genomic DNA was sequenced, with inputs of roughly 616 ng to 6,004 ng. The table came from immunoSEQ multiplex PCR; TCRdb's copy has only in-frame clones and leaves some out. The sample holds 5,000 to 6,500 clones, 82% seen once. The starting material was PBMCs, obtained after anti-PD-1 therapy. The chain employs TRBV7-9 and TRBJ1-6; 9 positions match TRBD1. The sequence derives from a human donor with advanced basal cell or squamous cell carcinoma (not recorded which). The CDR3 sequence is CASSLGTGTNSPLHF. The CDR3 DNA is TGTGCCAGCAGCTTGGGGACAGGGACGAATTCACCCCTCCACTTT.